This TCR beta chain appears in the sequencing data of a study of shared clonotypes between healthy human individuals. Points from the study as a whole: Owing to a small donor count, the genetic and exposure-history diversity represented was limited.

Repertoires were generated with immunoSEQ multiplex PCR, while TCRdb's copy carries only in-frame clones and drops some. The sample includes 95,000 to 120,000 clones, 68% of them seen just once. This clone was seen a few times. Its antigen remains unidentified. What was sequenced was memory CD8+ T cells sorted from blood. The subset here: CD45RO+ cells pooled with CCR7-negative TemRA cells. The source of this sequence is a woman under 40 in good health.

CDR3 sequence reads: CASSLYTEAFF. For the CDR3, the DNA is TGTGCCAGCAGTTTATACACTGAAGCTTTCTTT. The chain employs TRBV28 and TRBJ1-1; no firm D call. The germline V gene encodes CDR1 MDHEN and CDR2 SYDVKM. The CDR3 covers 11 residues. V shed 1 base and J shed 3 bases, with 0 bases lying between them.